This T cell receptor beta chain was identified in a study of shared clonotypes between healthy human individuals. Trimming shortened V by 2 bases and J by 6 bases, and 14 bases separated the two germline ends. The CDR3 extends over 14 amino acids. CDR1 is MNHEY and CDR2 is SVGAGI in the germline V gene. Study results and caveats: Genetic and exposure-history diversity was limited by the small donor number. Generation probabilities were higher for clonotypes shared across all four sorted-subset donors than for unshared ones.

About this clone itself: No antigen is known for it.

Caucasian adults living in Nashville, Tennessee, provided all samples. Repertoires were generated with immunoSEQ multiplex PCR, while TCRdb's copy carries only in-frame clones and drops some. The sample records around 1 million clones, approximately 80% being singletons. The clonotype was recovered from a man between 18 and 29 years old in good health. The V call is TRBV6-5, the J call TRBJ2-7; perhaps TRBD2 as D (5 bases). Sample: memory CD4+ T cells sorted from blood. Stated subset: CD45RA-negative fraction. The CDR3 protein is CASSYKADYGEQYF. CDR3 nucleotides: TGTGCCAGCAGTTACAAGGCAGACTATGGCGAGCAGTACTTC.